This entry lists 20 T cell receptor beta chains sequenced from one sample in a study of blood T cell repertoires in COVID-19. Method: immunoSEQ multiplex PCR; TCRdb's copy keeps in-frame clones and lacks some. Of 220,000 or so clones detected, about 84% appear once; the ten largest clones hold around 2%. The sequenced sample was PBMCs or T cells enriched from blood (not recorded which). All receptors derive from a woman aged 45-60 years who had recovered from COVID-19.

This clone was seen once. The V call is TRBV28, the J call TRBJ2-2; possible D gene TRBD1, 6 bases. The V gene's germline CDR1 is MDHEN and CDR2 SYDVKM. V lost 8 bases and J 10 bases, leaving 14 bases between the germline ends. The CDR3 spans 12 residues. CDR3 DNA sequence: TGTGCCAGCGACGTCCCAGGGGAGGAGCTGTTTTTT. Its translation: CASDVPGEELFF.

This sequence joins TRBV7-2 and TRBJ2-1; TRBD2 aligns across 11 bases. After removal of 5 bases from V and 6 bases from J, the junction contained 6 bases not matched to a gene. CDR1 and CDR2 (germline): SGHTA, FQGNSA. The CDR3 totals 15 residues. In DNA, the CDR3 is TGTGCCAGCAGCCTCCAGACTAGCGGGGTCAATGAGCAGTTCTTC. This encodes CASSLQTSGVNEQFF.

The chain recombines TRBV27 with TRBJ1-3, with D perhaps TRBD1 (6 bases). The germline V gene has CDR1 MNHEY and CDR2 SMNVEV (reference sequence). This CDR3 is built from 15 residues. V lost 2 bases to trimming and J lost 2 bases, with 10 bases between them. The CDR3 DNA reads TGTGCCAGCAGTTTAAGTTGGGACACTGGAAACACCATATATTTT. It is translated as CASSLSWDTGNTIYF.

The V and J genes are TRBV7-8 and TRBJ2-2, with a possible D match to TRBD1 (7 bases). The CDR3 covers 17 residues. V was pared by 3 bases and J by 1 base, with 15 bases between. Germline V gene sequence: CDR1 SGHVS, CDR2 FQNEAQ. The DNA of the CDR3 is TGTGCCAGCAGCTTCCCCACAGGGGACTGGAACACCGGGGAGCTGTTTTTT. Its protein product is CASSFPTGDWNTGELFF.

The rearrangement uses TRBV21-1 and TRBJ2-7; TRBD2, the D gene given by the table, was not confirmed from the DNA. TRBV21-1 is reported as a pseudogene. This CDR3 has 12 amino acids. CDR3 residues: CASSMRRDEQYF. The CDR3 bases are TGTGCCAGCAGCATGAGGAGGGACGAGCAGTACTTC.

The genes are TRBV27 and TRBJ1-5, with 8 bases identical to TRBD1. The CDR3 loop spans 15 amino acids. The J segment lost 5 bases and the V segment lost 6 bases, leaving 9 bases of the junction unmatched. The germline CDR1 and CDR2 sequences are MNHEY and SMNVEV (reference sequence). The CDR3 protein is CASRARTGFYQPQHF. Here the CDR3 DNA reads TGTGCCAGCAGGGCCAGGACAGGGTTTTATCAGCCCCAGCATTTT.

This clone occurred a few times. The chain is built from TRBV19 and TRBJ2-7; 7 positions agree with TRBD2. Trimming removed 5 bases from V and 5 bases from J; junction bases left unmatched: 6. Germline CDR1 LNHDA, CDR2 SQIVND (reference sequence). The CDR3 runs 13 residues. The CDR3 sequence is CASSLQGGNEQYF. The CDR3 region has the DNA TGTGCCAGTAGTCTCCAGGGAGGGAACGAGCAGTACTTC.

Only one count was recorded for this clone. The V and J genes are TRBV7-9 and TRBJ1-5; TRBD1 is a possible D gene (6 bases). CDR1 SEHNR and CDR2 FQNEAQ come from the germline V gene (reference sequence). The CDR3 loop spans 17 amino acids. V was pared by 4 bases and J by 5 bases, with 21 bases between. The CDR3 DNA reads as TGTGCCAGCAGCTCCATCAGCGGGACAACAGTGCATCAGCCCCAGCATTTT. It specifies CASSSISGTTVHQPQHF.

The V gene is TRBV19, the J gene TRBJ1-1; maybe TRBD1 (6 bases). V was pared by 5 bases and J by 0 bases, with 13 bases between. Germline CDR1 reads LNHDA; CDR2 reads SQIVND (reference sequence). The CDR3 covers 15 residues. The DNA for the CDR3 is TGTGCCAGTAGTCCGAGGGACACTTTGAACACTGAAGCTTTCTTT. Its translation: CASSPRDTLNTEAFF.

V and J are TRBV28 and TRBJ1-2; TRBD1 might be the D (5 bases). Deletions cut 2 bases from V and 6 bases from J, with 10 bases between. This CDR3 contains 13 residues. Germline V gives CDR1 MDHEN, CDR2 SYDVKM. The CDR3 is CASSLQGPNGYTF. The CDR3, as DNA: TGTGCCAGCAGTTTACAGGGTCCTAATGGCTACACCTTC.

V and J are TRBV11-2 and TRBJ1-2, with D maybe TRBD1 (6 bases). CDR3 length: 12 residues. V lost 6 bases, J lost 8 bases, and 13 bases lay in between. Per the germline V gene, CDR1 is SGHAT and CDR2 is FQNNGV. CDR3: CASSSGAWGYTF. The CDR3 nucleotides are TGTGCCAGCAGTTCAGGGGCCTGGGGCTACACCTTC.

The J gene is TRBJ1-4, the V gene TRBV29-1, with 7 bases matching TRBD1. CDR1 SQVTM and CDR2 ANQGSEA come from the germline V gene. J gave up 3 bases and V 0 bases, and 4 bases lay outside the gene matches. The CDR3 has 15 residues. CDR3 DNA: TGCAGCGTTGAAGATACAGGGGCTCCTAATGAAAAACTGTTTTTT. Translating gives CSVEDTGAPNEKLFF.

V gene TRBV6-1 combines with J gene TRBJ2-1; 14 positions agree with TRBD2. Germline lookup yields CDR1 MNHNS and CDR2 SASEGT. The CDR3 loop spans 16 amino acids. The V and J ends lost 3 bases and 6 bases, in that order; junction bases with no gene match: 4. CDR3 sequence: CASSDPGLAGGNEQFF. CDR3 DNA: TGTGCCAGCAGTGACCCCGGACTAGCGGGGGGCAATGAGCAGTTCTTC.

The gene calls are TRBV13 and TRBJ1-2, with TRBD1 matching over 7 bases. Germline values: CDR1 PRHDT, CDR2 FYEKMQ (reference sequence). The CDR3 covers 16 residues. V gave up 4 bases and J gave up 6 bases; unmatched junction bases: 14. The CDR3 spells CASSSIGTVDLDGYTF. The DNA for the CDR3 is TGTGCCAGCAGCTCCATCGGGACAGTTGATCTGGATGGCTACACCTTC.

The rearrangement joins TRBV7-9 to TRBJ1-2, with 7 bases aligning to TRBD1. In germline, CDR1 is SEHNR, CDR2 FQNEAQ (reference sequence). Unmatched junction bases numbered 10, after V lost 4 bases and J lost 8 bases. This CDR3 is 14 amino acids long. This chain's CDR3 is CASSSDREVGGYTF. CDR3 nucleotide sequence: TGTGCCAGCAGCTCCGACAGGGAAGTAGGGGGCTACACCTTC. Full variable domain (remainder filled in from reference TRBV7-9 and TRBJ1-2): DTGVSQNPRHKITKRGQNVTFRCDPISEHNRLYWYRQTLGQGPEFLTYFQNEAQLEKSRLLSDRFSAERPKGSFSTLEIQRTEQGDSAMYLCASSSDREVGGYTFGSGTRLTVV.

This chain joins TRBV6-4 and TRBJ2-1; D not certain. Germline CDR1 MRHNA, CDR2 SNTAGT. Trimming removed 1 base from V and 7 bases from J, with 8 bases in between. The length of the CDR3 is 13 residues. The CDR3 DNA follows: TGTGCCAGCAGTGACTTTCGTAATAATGAGCAGTTCTTC. It is translated as CASSDFRNNEQFF.

The V gene is TRBV29-1, the J gene TRBJ2-2; 8 nucleotides line up with TRBD2. The germline gives CDR1 SQVTM, CDR2 ANQGSEA. This CDR3 spans 15 amino acids. With 4 bases clipped from V and 4 bases from J, the junction kept 8 bases outside the gene matches. The CDR3 protein is CSVGLGGAGTGELFF. CDR3 nucleotides: TGCAGCGTTGGCCTCGGGGGGGCCGGCACCGGGGAGCTGTTTTTT.

The rearrangement joins TRBV27 to TRBJ2-3; TRBD1 matches 9 bases. Germline lookup yields CDR1 MNHEY and CDR2 SMNVEV (reference sequence). The CDR3 is 16 residues long. Trimming cost V 4 bases and J 4 bases; bases outside gene matches: 9. CDR3 DNA: TGTGCCAGCAGTTCAGCCCCGGGACAGGGTGCAGATACGCAGTATTTT. Translated, it gives CASSSAPGQGADTQYF.

The V gene is TRBV10-3, the J gene TRBJ1-1, with 10 positions matching TRBD1. CDR1 ENHRY and CDR2 SYGVKD come from the germline V gene. V lost 3 bases, J lost 4 bases, and 11 bases stayed unmatched. The CDR3 covers 17 residues. This CDR3 is CAISDRDRGRASTEAFF. CDR3 DNA: TGTGCCATCAGTGATCGGGACAGGGGTCGCGCCAGCACTGAAGCTTTCTTT.

This chain connects TRBV3-1 (or the pseudogene TRBV3-2) to TRBJ1-1, with TRBD1 as a possible D gene (5 bases). Trimming cost V 1 base and J 4 bases, with 10 bases left between them. Germline V gene sequence: CDR1 LGHDT, CDR2 YNNKEL (reference sequence). The CDR3 is made up of 14 amino acids. CDR3 loop: CASSQGQKSTEAFF. As DNA, the CDR3 is TGTGCCAGCAGCCAAGGACAGAAGAGCACTGAAGCTTTCTTT.